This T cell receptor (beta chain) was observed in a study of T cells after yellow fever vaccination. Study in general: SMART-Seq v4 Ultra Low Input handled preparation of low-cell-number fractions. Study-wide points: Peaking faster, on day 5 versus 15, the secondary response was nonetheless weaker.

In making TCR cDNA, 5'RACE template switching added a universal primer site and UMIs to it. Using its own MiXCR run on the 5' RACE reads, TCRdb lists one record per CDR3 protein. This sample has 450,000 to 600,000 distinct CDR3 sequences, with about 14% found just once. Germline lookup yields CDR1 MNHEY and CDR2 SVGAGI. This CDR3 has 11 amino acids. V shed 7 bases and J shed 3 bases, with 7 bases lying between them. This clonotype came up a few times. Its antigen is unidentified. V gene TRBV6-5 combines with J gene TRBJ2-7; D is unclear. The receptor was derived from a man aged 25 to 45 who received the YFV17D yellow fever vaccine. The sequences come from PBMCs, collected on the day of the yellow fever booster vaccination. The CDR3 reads CASTKNYEQYF. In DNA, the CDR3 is TGTGCCAGCACTAAAAACTACGAGCAGTACTTC.